One sample yielded the 13 T cell receptor beta chains listed below, sequenced in a study of CD8 T cells in ankylosing spondylitis (dated by TCRdb to the late 2010s). Libraries came from 5' RACE. Sequencer: Illumina HiSeq 2500. TCRdb passed the public sequencing reads through fastp at Q25 and MiXCR, retaining productive beta sequences. Here each entry gathers all rows of one CDR3 protein and keeps the most common genes and DNA. Here the sample has a few hundred thousand distinct CDR3 sequences; approximately 11% occur a single time. The ten largest account for under 7.5% of the sample. General study outcomes and caveats: A TCR beta motif of several highly homologous amino acid variants appeared characteristic of blood from ankylosing spondylitis patients.

Their antigen targets remain unknown. Sequenced: blood, either unsorted or a sorted T cell fraction (not recorded which). These receptors came from a male donor with ankylosing spondylitis.

The rearrangement links TRBV7-7 to TRBJ2-1; D might be TRBD1 (5 bases). The germline V gene has CDR1 SSHAT and CDR2 FNYEAQ (reference sequence). With 4 bases removed from V and 0 bases from J, the gap between germline ends came to 16 bases. The CDR3 length is 17 residues. CDR3 sequence: CASSSQVGRSSYNEQFF. The CDR3 DNA follows: TGTGCCAGCAGCTCTCAAGTGGGGCGCAGCTCCTACAATGAGCAGTTCTTC.

The chain uses TRBV20-1 and TRBJ2-1; 15 bases are shared with TRBD2. There are 15 residues in the CDR3. Germline trimming cut 6 bases from V and 3 bases from J; bases unmatched to any gene: 3. The germline V gene has CDR1 DFQATT and CDR2 SNEGSKA (reference sequence). CDR3 region: CSAGTSGRIYNEQFF. In nucleotides, the CDR3 is TGCAGTGCCGGGACTAGCGGGAGGATCTACAATGAGCAGTTCTTC.

The V gene is TRBV13, the J gene TRBJ2-1; 12 nucleotides match TRBD2. V dropped 5 bases and J dropped 6; count of bases not matched to a gene: 5. The germline V gene encodes CDR1 PRHDT and CDR2 FYEKMQ (reference sequence). This CDR3 is built from 15 residues. CDR3 sequence: CASSQTSGSVNEQFF. In nucleotides, the CDR3 is TGTGCCAGCAGCCAGACTAGCGGGAGCGTCAATGAGCAGTTCTTC. Based on the CDR3 plus reference TRBV13 and TRBJ2-1, the full variable domain is AAGVIQSPRHLIKEKRETATLKCYPIPRHDTVYWYQQGPGQDPQFLISFYEKMQSDKGSIPDRFSAQQFSDYHSELNMSSLELGDSALYFCASSQTSGSVNEQFFGPGTRLTVL.

This clonotype appeared a few times. The chain has TRBV5-1 and TRBJ2-1; TRBD2 might be the D (5 bases). The CDR3 sequence is 14 residues long. V shed 2 bases and J shed 6 bases, with 12 bases lying between them. Germline V lookup: CDR1 SGHRS, CDR2 YFSETQ. The CDR3 bases are TGCGCCAGCAGCTTCGCCGGGATCCCCAATGAGCAGTTCTTC. Protein: CASSFAGIPNEQFF.

The V gene is TRBV7-2, the J gene TRBJ2-5, with TRBD1 as a possible D gene (6 bases). The CDR3 has 15 amino acids. The V gene's germline CDR1 is SGHTA and CDR2 FQGNSA. V dropped 1 base and J dropped 2 bases, with 11 bases sitting between them. CDR3 in amino acids: CASSLGGHQQETQYF. The DNA for the CDR3 is TGTGCCAGCAGCTTAGGGGGACACCAACAAGAGACCCAGTACTTC.

The genes are TRBV7-9 and TRBJ2-7, with 13 bases fitting TRBD2. Germline lookup yields CDR1 SEHNR and CDR2 FQNEAQ (reference sequence). V shed 0 bases, J shed 6 bases, and the junction held 5 bases outside the gene matches. CDR3 size: 16 residues. The CDR3 sequence: CASSLARTSGSSEQYV. Here the CDR3 DNA reads TGTGCCAGCAGCTTAGCCCGGACTAGCGGGAGCAGCGAGCAGTACGTC.

This clonotype was counted at least ten times. The V gene is TRBV5-1, the J gene TRBJ2-1, with 10 bases fitting TRBD2. CDR1 is SGHRS, CDR2 YFSETQ, per germline. Trimming took 0 bases from V and 3 from J; bases not matched to a gene: 0. The CDR3 sequence is 15 residues long. The CDR3 here is CASSLASGSYNEQFF. Here the CDR3 DNA reads TGCGCCAGCAGCTTGGCTAGCGGGAGCTACAATGAGCAGTTCTTC.

In this sample, this clonotype turned up a few times. J is TRBJ1-1 and V is TRBV7-9, with 9 bases identical to TRBD1. The CDR3 length is 15 residues. Germline V gene sequence: CDR1 SEHNR, CDR2 FQNEAQ (reference sequence). V was pared by 1 base and J by 6 bases, with 6 bases of the junction left unmatched. CDR3 nucleotides: TGTGCCAGCAGCTTAGTTTTGGACAGGGGAGCTGAAGCTTTCTTT. Translated, it gives CASSLVLDRGAEAFF.

This chain connects TRBV20-1 to TRBJ2-2; possibly TRBD1 for D (5 bases). Trimming stripped 0 bases from V and 1 base from J, with 12 bases between. The germline CDR1 and CDR2 sequences are DFQATT and SNEGSKA (reference sequence). The CDR3 consists of 16 residues. CDR3 region: CSARDPGRVNTGELFF. In DNA, the CDR3 is TGCAGTGCTAGAGATCCCGGCAGGGTGAACACCGGGGAGCTGTTTTTT.

In DNA form, the CDR3 reads TGTGCCAGCAGTTCGACTAGCGGGGCCGGGGAGCTGTTTTTT. Its translation: CASSSTSGAGELFF. The V gene is TRBV12-3 or TRBV12-4, the J gene TRBJ2-2; 11 bases are shared with TRBD2. The CDR3 runs 14 residues. Trimming took 4 bases from V and 6 from J; bases not matched to a gene: 1.

The V and J genes are TRBV5-5 and TRBJ2-7; TRBD1 matches at 7 bases. CDR1 and CDR2 from the germline V gene are SGHKS and YYEKEE (reference sequence). J was trimmed by 2 bases and V by 5 bases; bases with no gene match: 7. The CDR3 is made up of 14 amino acids. CDR3 nucleotides: TGTGCCAGCAGTACGACAGGGTCGCCCTACGAGCAGTACTTC. Amino acid sequence: CASSTTGSPYEQYF.

This clonotype was picked up a small number of times. The V call is TRBV5-1, the J call TRBJ2-2, with D possibly TRBD1 on 6 matching bases. Trimming stripped 6 bases from V and 2 bases from J, with 23 bases between. Germline CDR1 and CDR2: SGHRS and YFSETQ. The CDR3 covers 18 residues. The CDR3 nucleotides read TGCGCCAGCACTCCCCGACCCCAGGGGAACTTAAACACCGGGGAGCTGTTTTTT. Amino acids: CASTPRPQGNLNTGELFF.

V and J are TRBV24-1 and TRBJ2-1; D remains unclear. V lost 0 bases and J 6 bases, leaving 11 bases between the germline ends. This CDR3 has 15 residues. Looked up from germline, CDR1 is KGHDR and CDR2 is SFDVKD. The CDR3 DNA is TGTGCCACCAGTGATTTGGATGGCTATGTCAATGAGCAGTTCTTC. It yields the protein CATSDLDGYVNEQFF.